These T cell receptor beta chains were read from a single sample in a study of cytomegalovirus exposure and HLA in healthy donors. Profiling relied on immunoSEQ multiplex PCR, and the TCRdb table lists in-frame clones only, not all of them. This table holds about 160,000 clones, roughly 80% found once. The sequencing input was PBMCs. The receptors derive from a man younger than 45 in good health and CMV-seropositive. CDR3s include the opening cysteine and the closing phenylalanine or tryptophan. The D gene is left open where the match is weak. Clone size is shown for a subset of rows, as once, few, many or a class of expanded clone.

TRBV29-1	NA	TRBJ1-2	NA	TGCAGCGTTGAAGAGGAGGCAGCTGGCTACACCTTC	CSVEEEAAGYTF
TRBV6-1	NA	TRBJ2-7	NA	TGTGCCAGCAGCGGCAGGGGCGGCGAGCAGTACTTC	CASSGRGGEQYF
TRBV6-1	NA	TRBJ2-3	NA	TGTGCCAGCAGTGAACAAAGGCGGGGGCATAGCACAGATACGCAGTATTTT	CASSEQRRGHSTDTQYF
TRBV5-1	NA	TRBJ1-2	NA	TGCGCCAGCAGCTTTGGGACAAGCTATGGCTACACCTTC	CASSFGTSYGYTF
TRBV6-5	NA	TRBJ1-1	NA	TGTGCCAGCAGCGCCGGACAGTACACTGAAGCTTTCTTT	CASSAGQYTEAFF
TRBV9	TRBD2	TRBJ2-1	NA	TGTGCCAGCAGCGCCCCGACGCTAGCGGGGGTTGAGCAGTTCTTC	CASSAPTLAGVEQFF
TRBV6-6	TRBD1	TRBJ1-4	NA	TGTGCCAGCAGGAGACAGGGGACGGGAAGTGAAAAACTGTTTTTT	CASRRQGTGSEKLFF
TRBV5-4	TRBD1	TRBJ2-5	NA	TGTGCCGGCAGCCCTCCGGGACAGGGTGGAGAGACCCAGTACTTC	CAGSPPGQGGETQYF
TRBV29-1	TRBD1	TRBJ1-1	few	TGCAGCGCCGGGACAGAACTTGAAGCTTTCTTT	CSAGTELEAFF
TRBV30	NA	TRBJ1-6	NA	TGTGCCTGGAGACAGACTAATTCACCCCTCCACTTT	CAWRQTNSPLHF
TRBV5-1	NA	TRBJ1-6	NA	TGCGCCAGCAGCTTGGGGCAGGGTGTGGGTAGCTCCTATAATTCACCCCTCCACTTT	CASSLGQGVGSSYNSPLHF
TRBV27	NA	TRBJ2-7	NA	TGTGCCAGCAGTTTATCGGCTGTCTCCTACGAGCAGTACTTC	CASSLSAVSYEQYF
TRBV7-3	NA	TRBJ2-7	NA	TGTGCCAGCAGCGCACATCAGGTGGCCCTCGAGCAGTACTTC	CASSAHQVALEQYF
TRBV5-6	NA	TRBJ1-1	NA	TGTGCCAGCAGCTTGGCACTGGTAACGGGCACTGAAGCTTTCTTT	CASSLALVTGTEAFF